A single sample is the source of the 32 T cell receptor beta chains below, sequenced in a study of CD8 T cells in ankylosing spondylitis (TCRdb year 2017). No antigen is known for these receptors. To prepare the library, 5' RACE was applied. TCRdb lists the instrument as Illumina HiSeq 2500. TCRdb itself trimmed the public reads at Q25 with fastp, ran MiXCR and retained productive beta chains. CDR3 protein duplicates are merged, each entry listing the most common genes and DNA. The sample has more than 600,000 distinct CDR3 sequences on record, under 20% of them singletons. The top ten clonotypes cover roughly a fifth of the sample. General conclusions and limits of the study: A TCR beta motif of fewer than 10 highly homologous amino acid variants appeared characteristic of blood from ankylosing spondylitis patients.

The sequenced sample was blood, either unsorted or a sorted T cell fraction (not recorded which). Every receptor here comes from a male donor with ankylosing spondylitis.

The chain is built from TRBV20-1 and TRBJ2-3; TRBD2 matches 9 bases. The ends lost 6 bases at V and 2 bases at J; junction bases unmatched: 6. The germline CDR1 and CDR2 sequences are DFQATT and SNEGSKA (reference sequence). The CDR3 totals 14 residues. CDR3 coding DNA: TGCAGTGCGTCGACTAGCGGTTACACAGATACGCAGTATTTT. As protein: CSASTSGYTDTQYF.

The sample holds a few counts of this clonotype. V gene TRBV12-3 or TRBV12-4 combines with J gene TRBJ2-1; weak D call: TRBD1 (6 bases). V shed 11 bases and J shed 2 bases, with 13 bases lying between them. The CDR3 spans 13 residues. CDR3: CAVGRGTYNEQFF. For the CDR3, the DNA is TGTGCCGTCGGCAGGGGCACCTACAATGAGCAGTTCTTC.

This clonotype has a handful of counts. This chain uses TRBV29-1 with TRBJ2-5, with TRBD2 matching 10 bases. The V gene's germline CDR1 is SQVTM and CDR2 ANQGSEA. The length of the CDR3 is 14 residues. J lost 1 base, V lost 7 bases, and 6 bases had no gene match. The CDR3 here is CSGSRTSGQETQYF. The CDR3 DNA reads as TGCAGCGGCTCCCGGACTAGCGGCCAAGAGACCCAGTACTTC.

V and J are TRBV18 and TRBJ2-3, with TRBD1 identical over 7 bases. In germline, CDR1 is KGHSH, CDR2 LQKENI. The CDR3 has 14 amino acids. V lost 3 bases and J lost 3; bases outside the gene matches: 3. This CDR3 reads CASSPGTVTDTQYF. CDR3 DNA sequence: TGTGCCAGCTCACCCGGGACAGTTACAGATACGCAGTATTTT.

This clonotype appeared many times. This chain uses TRBV12-3 or TRBV12-4 with TRBJ2-7; D uncertain. The V end lost 6 bases, the J end lost 6 bases, and 12 bases lay between the germline ends. This CDR3 is built from 12 residues. The CDR3 loop reads CASRVDPAEQYF. CDR3 DNA sequence: TGTGCCAGCAGGGTCGATCCAGCCGAGCAGTACTTC.

In this sample, this clonotype turned up a few times. The chain recombines TRBV7-4 with TRBJ1-2; D unclear. The CDR3 sequence is 13 residues long. Germline V gives CDR1 SGHVT, CDR2 SQSDAQ. The germline V and J ends were trimmed by 5 bases and 4 bases, with 11 bases remaining between them. CDR3 amino acids: CASSPSPVYGYTF. DNA for the CDR3: TGTGCCAGCAGCCCAAGCCCCGTCTATGGCTACACCTTC.

The chain carries TRBV5-1 and TRBJ1-1; D is perhaps TRBD1 (5 bases). Per germline, CDR1 SGHRS and CDR2 YFSETQ. The CDR3 extends over 16 amino acids. Trimming stripped 0 bases from V and 4 bases from J, with 16 bases between. The CDR3 sequence is CASSLASVQVSTEAFF. Written as DNA, the CDR3 is TGCGCCAGCAGCTTGGCCTCGGTACAGGTGTCCACTGAAGCTTTCTTT.

The V gene is TRBV28, the J gene TRBJ1-2; D call uncertain. V lost 6 bases and J 6 bases, leaving 20 bases between the germline ends. The CDR3 contains 15 residues. CDR1 and CDR2 from the germline V gene are MDHEN and SYDVKM. CDR3 sequence (DNA): TGTGCCAGCAGACCACCTGGCATTGGGAACAATGGCTACACCTTC. This codes for CASRPPGIGNNGYTF.

The chain combines TRBV7-9 with TRBJ2-1; tentative D call: TRBD2 (5 bases). The CDR3 loop spans 16 amino acids. Trimming stripped 5 bases from V and 3 bases from J, with 17 bases between. From germline, CDR1 is SEHNR and CDR2 FQNEAQ (reference sequence). The CDR3 protein is CASSPVASSHYNEQFF. In DNA, the CDR3 is TGTGCCAGCAGCCCTGTGGCTAGCTCCCACTACAATGAGCAGTTCTTC.

This clonotype was recorded a few times. V and J are TRBV20-1 and TRBJ1-1; D not certain. Germline V gene sequence: CDR1 DFQATT, CDR2 SNEGSKA (reference sequence). V was cut by 3 bases and J by 4 bases, with 9 bases left in between. The CDR3 is 12 residues long. The CDR3 region is CSARKGATEAFF. The CDR3 bases are TGCAGTGCTAGGAAAGGTGCCACTGAAGCTTTCTTT.

The table lists this clonotype with many counts. The CDR3 protein is CASSLLAADTQYF. CDR3 DNA sequence: TGTGCCAGCAGCTTACTTGCGGCAGATACGCAGTATTTT. This chain uses TRBV7-8 with TRBJ2-3; D ambiguous. Between the trimmed V and J ends, which lost 2 bases and 4 bases, there was a span of 7 bases. Germline loops: CDR1 SGHVS, CDR2 FQNEAQ. This CDR3 contains 13 residues.

In its sample, this clonotype was seen a few times. The chain uses TRBV12-3 or TRBV12-4 and TRBJ2-3; D not certain. There are 11 residues in the CDR3. V lost 3 bases to trimming and J lost 7 bases, with 5 bases between them. The CDR3 here is CASSFLNTQYF. The CDR3 DNA reads TGTGCCAGCAGTTTTCTAAATACGCAGTATTTT.

This sequence joins TRBV5-1 and TRBJ2-3, with TRBD2 matching 8 bases. The junction had 8 bases not matched to a gene; V was cut back by 1 base and J by 1 base. There are 17 residues in the CDR3. Germline lookup yields CDR1 SGHRS and CDR2 YFSETQ. The CDR3 region is CASSLPVAGFRTDTQYF. CDR3 nucleotide sequence: TGCGCCAGCAGCTTGCCCGTAGCGGGGTTCCGCACAGATACGCAGTATTTT.

The table lists this clonotype with a few counts. The chain has TRBV5-1 and TRBJ2-6; 10 bases agree with TRBD1. V trimming: 4 bases; J trimming: 0 bases; junction bases outside the gene matches: 7. The CDR3 spans 18 residues. CDR1 is SGHRS and CDR2 is YFSETQ in the germline V gene. DNA of the CDR3: TGCGCCAGCAGCCACCCGGACAGGGGGTCCTCTGGGGCCAACGTCCTGACTTTC. Translating gives CASSHPDRGSSGANVLTF.

This clonotype was observed a few times. The rearrangement joins TRBV5-1 to TRBJ2-2; 13 nucleotides line up with TRBD2. V was pared by 4 bases and J by 5 bases, with 11 bases of the junction left unmatched. This CDR3 is built from 18 residues. From germline, CDR1 is SGHRS and CDR2 YFSETQ. CDR3 amino acids: CASSNGLAGARGTGELFF. The CDR3 coding sequence is TGCGCCAGCAGCAACGGACTAGCGGGGGCCCGCGGGACCGGGGAGCTGTTTTTT.

The chain has TRBV4-2 and TRBJ2-7; weak D call: TRBD2 (6 bases). This CDR3 is 16 amino acids long. Germline loops: CDR1 LGHNA, CDR2 YNFKEQ. Trimming removed 3 bases from V and 1 base from J, with 16 bases in between. CDR3 loop: CASSHISAGTSYEQYF. The CDR3 nucleotides read TGTGCCAGCAGCCATATCTCCGCTGGGACTTCCTACGAGCAGTACTTC.

In this sample, this clonotype turned up a few times. The gene calls are TRBV7-2 and TRBJ2-5; TRBD1 matches 8 bases. This CDR3 has 15 amino acids. Germline trimming cut 8 bases from V and 2 bases from J; bases unmatched to any gene: 10. Looked up from germline, CDR1 is SGHTA and CDR2 is FQGNSA. CDR3 nucleotide sequence: TGTGCCAGCCAGCCGACAGGGGTATATCAAGAGACCCAGTACTTC. It specifies CASQPTGVYQETQYF.

This clonotype occurred a few times. The chain recombines TRBV20-1 with TRBJ2-7; the match to TRBD1 covers 11 bases. J gave up 3 bases and V 5 bases, and 6 bases lay outside the gene matches. Germline V gene lookup returns CDR1 DFQATT and CDR2 SNEGSKA (reference sequence). CDR3 length: 14 amino acids. The CDR3 sequence is CSAGQGAYGYEQYF. The CDR3 DNA reads as TGCAGTGCTGGACAGGGGGCTTATGGCTACGAGCAGTACTTC.

In regard to this clonotype: A read error may explain this, as a much larger clone is one base away. J is TRBJ2-5 and V is TRBV3-1, with a tentative D call TRBD1 (5 bases). CDR3 length equals 11 residues. Germline V gives CDR1 LGHDT, CDR2 YNNKEL (reference sequence). The CDR3 reads CAGSRQGTQYF. In nucleotides, the CDR3 is TGTGCCGGCAGCCGCCAGGGGACCCAGTACTTC.

This clonotype was counted between two and nine times. CDR3 sequence (DNA): TGTGCCAGCTCACCAATGTCTCCTGAGCAGTTCTTC. This codes for CASSPMSPEQFF. V is TRBV18 and J is TRBJ2-1; D gene ambiguous. Looked up from germline, CDR1 is KGHSH and CDR2 is LQKENI. The CDR3 is made up of 12 amino acids. V lost 2 bases and J lost 9, with 8 bases in between.

This sequence joins TRBV4-2 and TRBJ1-1, with D unclear. The CDR3 extends over 16 amino acids. From germline, CDR1 is LGHNA and CDR2 YNFKEQ. Between the trimmed V and J ends, which lost 7 bases and 3 bases, there was a span of 21 bases. The CDR3 nucleotides read TGTGCCAGCACTGTGTCTTTTGGGGTGGTGTACACTGAAGCTTTCTTT. Translating gives CASTVSFGVVYTEAFF.

The chain employs TRBV4-1 and TRBJ2-7, with D unresolved. The CDR3 has 14 residues. CDR1 and CDR2 (germline): MGHRA, YSYEKL. With 1 base removed from V and 4 bases from J, the gap between germline ends came to 11 bases. CDR3 sequence: CASSQGRNGYEQYF. The DNA for the CDR3 is TGCGCCAGCAGCCAAGGCAGGAATGGATACGAGCAGTACTTC.

The chain carries TRBV5-1 and TRBJ2-5, with D possibly TRBD2 on 5 matching bases. Per the germline V gene, CDR1 is SGHRS and CDR2 is YFSETQ. This CDR3 spans 13 amino acids. Between the trimmed V and J ends, which lost 2 bases and 4 bases, there was a span of 9 bases. CDR3 sequence: CASSFSDGETQYF. The CDR3 region has the DNA TGCGCCAGCAGCTTTAGCGACGGAGAGACCCAGTACTTC.

The chain couples TRBV12-3 or TRBV12-4 to TRBJ2-7, with TRBD2 identical over 15 bases. The V segment lost 3 bases and the J segment 2 bases; nucleotides outside the gene matches: 5. This CDR3 has 17 amino acids. The CDR3 nucleotides read TGTGCCAGCAGTTTCGGGACTAGCGGGAGGCCAACCTACGAGCAGTACTTC. Translation: CASSFGTSGRPTYEQYF.

The chain uses TRBV7-9 and TRBJ2-2; D is unclear. V was trimmed by 1 base and J by 1 base, leaving 7 bases between them. Germline CDR1 reads SEHNR; CDR2 reads FQNEAQ (reference sequence). There are 15 residues in the CDR3. In DNA form, the CDR3 reads TGTGCCAGCAGCTTAGGACTCTTGAACACCGGGGAGCTGTTTTTT. Its translation is CASSLGLLNTGELFF.

This clonotype has a handful of counts. The CDR3 DNA is TGTGCCATCAAAGGTCAGGGCCAGGGCACCGGGGAGCTGTTTTTT. Its translation: CAIKGQGQGTGELFF. The chain employs TRBV10-3 and TRBJ2-2; D might be TRBD1 (5 bases). V lost 7 bases and J lost 4, with 16 bases in between. CDR1 is ENHRY and CDR2 is SYGVKD in the germline V gene. The CDR3 length is 15 residues.

CDR3 coding DNA: TGCAGTGCTAGAGAACAGGGGGCGGGGGCCGACACTGAAGCTTTCTTT. Translation: CSAREQGAGADTEAFF. The rearrangement links TRBV20-1 to TRBJ1-1, with 9 bases lining up with TRBD1. The V gene end was trimmed by 0 bases and the J gene end by 3 bases; junction bases not matched to a gene: 8. Looked up from germline, CDR1 is DFQATT and CDR2 is SNEGSKA (reference sequence). There are 16 residues in the CDR3.

The rearrangement uses TRBV5-6 and TRBJ1-2; D uncertain. CDR1 and CDR2 from the germline V gene are SGHDT and YYEEEE. CDR3 length: 15 residues. V was shortened by 4 bases and J by 7 bases, with 20 bases between the two germline ends. The CDR3 DNA reads as TGTGCCAGCAGCCCCGGGCTCGCGGGGAGGTCTGGCTACACCTTC. Encoded protein: CASSPGLAGRSGYTF.

The chain uses TRBV3-1 and TRBJ2-5; D is uncertain. Trimming pared 0 bases from V and 5 bases from J, leaving 13 bases between. The CDR3 loop spans 15 amino acids. CDR1 is LGHDT, CDR2 YNNKEL, per germline (reference sequence). Written as DNA, the CDR3 is TGTGCCAGCAGCCAAGAATTGCAGGCTGGGGAGACCCAGTACTTC. Translated: CASSQELQAGETQYF.

This clonotype was observed a few times. The CDR3 nucleotides read TGTGCCAGCAGTATCAGGGCCACAGATACGCAGTATTTT. The encoded protein is CASSIRATDTQYF. The V call is TRBV6-1, the J call TRBJ2-3; the D gene is possibly TRBD1 (5 bases). The V gene lost 5 bases and the J gene lost 2 bases, with 8 bases spanning the gap. Germline CDR1 is MNHNS and CDR2 is SASEGT. This CDR3 comprises 13 residues.

The rearrangement links TRBV10-3 to TRBJ2-7; 8 bases are a match to TRBD1. V shed 8 bases, J shed 3 bases, and the junction held 9 bases outside the gene matches. The germline CDR1 and CDR2 sequences are ENHRY and SYGVKD. The CDR3 totals 14 residues. CDR3 bases: TGTGCCATCCAAACCGGGACAGGAGGCTACGAGCAGTACTTC. As protein: CAIQTGTGGYEQYF.

This clonotype was observed a few times. The chain combines TRBV11-2 with TRBJ1-2, with D unresolved. This CDR3 is 13 amino acids long. Germline V gene lookup returns CDR1 SGHAT and CDR2 FQNNGV. The V end was cut by 0 bases, the J end by 4 bases, with 6 bases between. CDR3 in amino acids: CASSLDLGYGYTF. For the CDR3, the DNA is TGTGCCAGCAGCTTAGATCTGGGCTATGGCTACACCTTC.